The next 8 T cell receptor beta chains were all read from a single sample in a study of shared clonotypes between healthy human individuals. Produced via immunoSEQ multiplex PCR; TCRdb's table is partial and in-frame only. The sample records some 900,000 clones, around three quarters being singletons. Sample: memory CD4+ T cells sorted from blood. As to subset: CD45RA-negative fraction. These receptors originate from a man between 18 and 29 years old in good health.

The chain couples TRBV7-2 to TRBJ1-3; no firm D call. Germline V gene sequence: CDR1 SGHTA, CDR2 FQGNSA. V gave up 1 base and J gave up 2 bases, with 9 bases separating them. The CDR3 covers 15 residues. CDR3 region: CASSLGVNTGNTIYF. As DNA, the CDR3 is TGTGCCAGCAGCTTAGGGGTAAACACTGGAAACACCATATATTTT.

The chain carries TRBV6-5 and TRBJ1-1; D remains unclear. Per germline, CDR1 MNHEY and CDR2 SVGAGI. The CDR3 loop spans 13 amino acids. V gave up 5 bases and J gave up 6 bases, with 13 bases separating them. This chain's CDR3 is CASSRYLVAEAFF. CDR3 DNA: TGTGCCAGCAGTCGCTACCTAGTCGCTGAAGCTTTCTTT.

This clone was observed a handful of times. The chain recombines TRBV10-3 with TRBJ1-2, with D possibly being TRBD1 (6 bases). Germline V gives CDR1 ENHRY, CDR2 SYGVKD. The V and J ends lost 3 bases and 8 bases respectively, with 19 bases between them. The CDR3 sequence is 15 residues long. The CDR3 DNA reads TGTGCCATCAGTGAACCCAAGGGGGGCACGGGGGGCTACACCTTC. The encoded protein is CAISEPKGGTGGYTF.

The chain is built from TRBV7-9 and TRBJ2-7; tentatively, D is TRBD1 (6 bases). Trimming shortened V by 3 bases and J by 4 bases, and 10 bases separated the two germline ends. Germline CDR1 SEHNR, CDR2 FQNEAQ (reference sequence). The CDR3 loop spans 13 amino acids. In DNA, the CDR3 is TGTGCCAGCAGCTTCGGACAGTATTACGAGCAGTACTTC. Translating it yields CASSFGQYYEQYF.

V is TRBV30 and J is TRBJ2-7; no clear D gene. This CDR3 has 12 residues. The germline V gene has CDR1 GTSNPN and CDR2 SVGIG (reference sequence). Trimming pared 0 bases from V and 2 bases from J, leaving 5 bases between. The CDR3: CAWSVGTYEQYF. The CDR3 bases are TGTGCCTGGAGTGTAGGGACCTACGAGCAGTACTTC.

The chain combines TRBV4-1 with TRBJ2-1; D might be TRBD2 (5 bases). This CDR3 is built from 18 residues. Between the trimmed V and J ends, which lost 3 bases and 0 bases, there was a span of 18 bases. CDR1 MGHRA and CDR2 YSYEKL come from the germline V gene. CDR3 coding DNA: TGCGCCAGCAGCCAGGGAGAGAAGCTGACGAGCTCCTACAATGAGCAGTTCTTC. This sequence encodes CASSQGEKLTSSYNEQFF.

The chain recombines TRBV7-8 with TRBJ2-6; weak D call: TRBD2 (5 bases). CDR1 SGHVS and CDR2 FQNEAQ come from the germline V gene. The ends were cut back, 3 bases at V and 1 base at J, with 13 bases in the middle. The CDR3 has 17 amino acids. The CDR3 nucleotides read TGTGCCAGCAGCTTTACGCAGTCGGGGTCTGGGGCCAACGTCCTGACTTTC. Its translation: CASSFTQSGSGANVLTF. The full variable domain, with the rest looked up from reference TRBV7-8 and TRBJ2-6, is GAGVSQSPRYKVAKRGQDVALRCDPISGHVSLFWYQQALGQGPEFLTYFQNEAQLDKSGLPSDRFFAERPEGSVSTLKIQRTQQEDSAVYLCASSFTQSGSGANVLTFGAGSRLTVL.

CDR3 DNA: TGTGCCAGCACCGCCCCGGAGGGAATGAACTATGGCTACACCTTC. As protein: CASTAPEGMNYGYTF. V usage is TRBV2 and J usage is TRBJ1-2, with D uncertain. CDR1 and CDR2 (germline): SNHLY, FYNNEI. Trimming pared 7 bases from V and 2 bases from J, leaving 17 bases between. The CDR3 is 15 amino acids.